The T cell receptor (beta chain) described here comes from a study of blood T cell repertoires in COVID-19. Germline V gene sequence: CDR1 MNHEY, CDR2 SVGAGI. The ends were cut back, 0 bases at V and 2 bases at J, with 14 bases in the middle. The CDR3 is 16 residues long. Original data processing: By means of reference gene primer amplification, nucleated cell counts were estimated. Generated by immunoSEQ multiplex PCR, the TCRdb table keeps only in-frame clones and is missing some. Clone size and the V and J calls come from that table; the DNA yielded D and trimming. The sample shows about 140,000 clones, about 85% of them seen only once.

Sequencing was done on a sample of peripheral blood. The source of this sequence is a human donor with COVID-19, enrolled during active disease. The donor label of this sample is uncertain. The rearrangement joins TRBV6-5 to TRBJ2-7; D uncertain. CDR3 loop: CASSYSRPPTPYEQYF. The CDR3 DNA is TGTGCCAGCAGTTACTCTCGGCCACCGACACCCTACGAGCAGTACTTC.